This T cell receptor (beta chain) was sequenced for a study of CD8 T cells in Susac syndrome. The Susac syndrome patients fit the recently defined diagnostic criteria for definite or probable disease. The CDR3 sequence is 11 residues long. The V and J ends lost 4 bases and 12 bases respectively, with 10 bases between them. RNA totalling 0.5 to 1 ug underwent reverse transcription with random hexamers. The TCR beta CDR3 was amplified by immunoSEQ multiplex PCR across 54 Vbeta, 13 Jbeta. TCRdb re-derived calls from the immunoSEQ multiplex PCR reads in MiXCR, one entry per CDR3 protein. The data contain 150,000 or so distinct CDR3 sequences, roughly 94% of them singletons.

The source material was CD4+ T cells from PBMCs. The receptor comes from a human donor with Susac syndrome. The chain employs TRBV12-3 or TRBV12-4 and TRBJ2-4, with D uncertain. CDR3 amino acids: CASSYKGHQYF. CDR3 nucleotides: TGTGCCAGCAGTTATAAGGGTCATCAGTACTTC.